These 10 T cell receptor beta chains were sequenced from one sample in a study of shared clonotypes between healthy human individuals. Data came from immunoSEQ multiplex PCR; TCRdb stores just in-frame clones and leaves some out. The data hold a few million clones, with just over 90% observed a single time. The naive CD8 population came from CD45RO-negative cells selected for CCR7, without terminally differentiated effector memory CD45RA+ cells. Sequences were obtained from naive CD8+ T cells from PBMCs. These receptors came from a man aged 18-30 years in good health. Some clones in this sample may be carry-over from other donors' samples.

V is TRBV9 and J is TRBJ2-7, with 9 bases that match TRBD1. With V trimmed by 3 bases and J by 4 bases, 14 bases remained unmatched. CDR3 size: 17 residues. CDR1 and CDR2 from the germline V gene are SGDLS and YYNGEE. The CDR3 DNA sequence: TGTGCCAGCAGCGGATCGGACAGGGGCGAGATAAGGTACGAGCAGTACTTC. This encodes CASSGSDRGEIRYEQYF.

The chain is built from TRBV6-6 and TRBJ2-7, with TRBD2 identical over 9 bases. J lost 2 bases, V lost 2 bases, and 7 bases had no gene match. This CDR3 contains 16 residues. The germline gives CDR1 MNHNY, CDR2 SVGAGI (reference sequence). CDR3: CASSYRGREGPYEQYF. CDR3 DNA: TGTGCCAGCAGTTACCGGGGGCGGGAGGGCCCCTACGAGCAGTACTTC.

The chain links TRBV28 to TRBJ1-3; D perhaps matches TRBD1 (5 bases). This CDR3 contains 17 residues. V lost 3 bases and J lost 0, with 15 bases in between. CDR1 and CDR2 (germline): MDHEN, SYDVKM. This CDR3 reads CASSFSGTDLSGNTIYF. In DNA form, the CDR3 reads TGTGCCAGCAGTTTCAGCGGGACGGACCTCTCTGGAAACACCATATATTTT. The variable domain in full, completed from reference TRBV28 and TRBJ1-3, reads DVKVTQSSRYLVKRTGEKVFLECVQDMDHENMFWYRQDPGLGLRLIYFSYDVKMKEKGDIPEGYSVSREKKERFSLILESASTNQTSMYLCASSFSGTDLSGNTIYFGEGSWLTVV.

V is TRBV21-1 and J is TRBJ1-1; TRBD1 is taken as the D call from the table, unchecked against the DNA. TRBV21-1 is a known pseudogene. This CDR3 contains 16 residues. The CDR3 region is CASSHYRTGKTTEAFF. In DNA form, the CDR3 reads TGTGCCAGCAGCCACTATAGGACAGGTAAGACCACTGAAGCTTTCTTT.

V gene TRBV9 combines with J gene TRBJ2-2, with TRBD2 matching over 10 bases. The V segment lost 4 bases and the J segment 4 bases; nucleotides outside the gene matches: 7. The CDR3 consists of 16 residues. Germline V CDR1 and CDR2: SGDLS, YYNGEE. The CDR3 loop reads CASSPLAGEVTGELFF. The CDR3 DNA follows: TGTGCCAGCAGCCCCCTAGCGGGAGAGGTCACCGGGGAGCTGTTTTTT.

The chain links TRBV4-2 to TRBJ1-2; D uncertain. V was shortened by 0 bases and J by 4 bases, with 6 bases between the two germline ends. The CDR3 is made up of 13 amino acids. The germline CDR1 and CDR2 sequences are LGHNA and YNFKEQ. The CDR3 DNA reads TGTGCCAGCAGCCAAGAAACGGGCTATGGCTACACCTTC. This sequence encodes CASSQETGYGYTF.

The chain employs TRBV6-1 and TRBJ1-2; maybe TRBD1 (6 bases). There are 14 residues in the CDR3. CDR1 MNHNS and CDR2 SASEGT come from the germline V gene. V lost 5 bases, J lost 8 bases, and 18 bases lay in between. The CDR3 protein is CASSLLRGALGYTF. For the CDR3, the DNA is TGTGCCAGCAGTCTACTGAGGGGGGCACTAGGCTACACCTTC.

The rearrangement links TRBV9 to TRBJ1-2, with D possibly matching TRBD1 (5 bases). Germline assignment: CDR1 SGDLS and CDR2 YYNGEE. The CDR3 consists of 15 residues. V gave up 0 bases and J gave up 6 bases, with 15 bases separating them. The CDR3 here is CASSVELAGPHGYTF. The CDR3, as DNA: TGTGCCAGCAGCGTAGAATTAGCAGGGCCCCATGGCTACACCTTC.

This chain connects TRBV7-6 to TRBJ2-5; maybe TRBD1 (5 bases). V was clipped by 5 bases and J by 2 bases, with 15 bases between them. Germline values: CDR1 SGHVS, CDR2 FNYEAQ. The CDR3 runs to 15 residues. For the CDR3, the DNA is TGTGCCAGCAGCCCCCTCCACAGGTATCAAGAGACCCAGTACTTC. It specifies CASSPLHRYQETQYF.

A word on this clone: Distinct nucleotide sequences in the sample also encode this CDR3. The V call is TRBV9, the J call TRBJ2-7; TRBD2 might be the D (5 bases). The germline V gene encodes CDR1 SGDLS and CDR2 YYNGEE. The CDR3 totals 13 residues. The ends were cut back, 3 bases at V and 0 bases at J, with 7 bases in the middle. The CDR3 sequence: CASSARDSYEQYF. As DNA, the CDR3 is TGTGCCAGCAGCGCCCGGGACTCCTACGAGCAGTACTTC. Using reference TRBV9 and TRBJ2-7 for the parts outside the CDR3, the full variable domain is DSGVTQTPKHLITATGQRVTLRCSPRSGDLSVYWYQQSLDQGLQFLIQYYNGEERAKGNILERFSAQQFPDLHSELNLSSLELGDSALYFCASSARDSYEQYFGPGTRLTVT.